The 32 T cell receptor beta chains below all came from one sample that was sequenced in a study of blood T cell repertoires in COVID-19. Method: immunoSEQ multiplex PCR; TCRdb's copy keeps in-frame clones and lacks some. Seen here are about 310,000 clones, approximately 90% observed once, and the top ten hold 8% to 9%. Sequencing used PBMCs or T cells enriched from blood (not recorded which). These receptors all stem from a woman aged 18 to 35 who had recovered from COVID-19.

The chain carries TRBV5-1 and TRBJ2-7; D is perhaps TRBD1 (5 bases). Per the germline V gene, CDR1 is SGHRS and CDR2 is YFSETQ. V was cut by 4 bases and J by 2 bases, with 16 bases left in between. This CDR3 has 15 amino acids. CDR3: CASSLSIDRAYEQYF. DNA of the CDR3: TGCGCCAGCAGCCTATCCATTGACAGAGCCTACGAGCAGTACTTC.

The count of this clone is one. The V gene is TRBV11-2, the J gene TRBJ1-6, with a possible D match to TRBD1 (6 bases). Trimming left V 1 base short and J 0 bases short, with 10 bases between. Germline V gene data show CDR1 as SGHAT and CDR2 as FQNNGV. There are 17 residues in the CDR3. This chain's CDR3 is CASSLGTGLSYNSPLHF. DNA of the CDR3: TGTGCCAGCAGCTTAGGAACAGGGCTCTCCTATAATTCACCCCTCCACTTT. Variable domain in full (rest from reference TRBV11-2 and TRBJ1-6): EAGVAQSPRYKIIEKRQSVAFWCNPISGHATLYWYQQILGQGPKLLIQFQNNGVVDDSQLPKDRFSAERLKGVDSTLKIQPAKLEDSAVYLCASSLGTGLSYNSPLHFGNGTRLTVT.

The chain joins TRBV4-3 to TRBJ2-3, with 7 bases matching TRBD1. V lost 4 bases and J lost 5; bases outside the gene matches: 6. CDR1 is LGHNA and CDR2 is YSLEER in the germline V gene. This CDR3 has 14 amino acids. CDR3 sequence reads: CASSPQGKLDTQYF. Here the CDR3 DNA reads TGCGCCAGCAGCCCACAGGGGAAACTAGATACGCAGTATTTT.

The J gene is TRBJ1-5, the V gene TRBV10-1, with 9 bases identical to TRBD1. CDR1 is WNHNN, CDR2 SYGVQD, per germline (reference sequence). CDR3 length: 17 amino acids. V was clipped by 11 bases and J by 4 bases; unmatched bases: 18. The CDR3 reads CAPKGTGHVGRNQPQHF. For the CDR3, the DNA is TGCGCCCCAAAGGGGACAGGGCATGTCGGTAGGAATCAGCCCCAGCATTTT.

V and J are TRBV28 and TRBJ1-2; unclear D gene. Trimming shortened V by 5 bases and J by 3 bases, and 10 bases separated the two germline ends. The CDR3 is made up of 13 amino acids. Germline lookup yields CDR1 MDHEN and CDR2 SYDVKM. Here the CDR3 DNA reads TGTGCCAGCAGTGAGGGTTTGGACTATGGCTACACCTTC. Translated: CASSEGLDYGYTF.

This chain joins TRBV28 and TRBJ2-7, with TRBD1 matching over 8 bases. Germline V gene data show CDR1 as MDHEN and CDR2 as SYDVKM. The CDR3 consists of 14 residues. With V trimmed by 6 bases and J by 5 bases, 9 bases remained unmatched. The CDR3 nucleotides read TGTGCCAGCAGGTTGACAGGGGCGGGTGACGAGCAGTACTTC. Its protein product is CASRLTGAGDEQYF.

Turning to this clone: The sample has other DNA sequences that encode this CDR3 too. V gene TRBV19 combines with J gene TRBJ1-5; the D gene is possibly TRBD1 (5 bases). The CDR3 extends over 13 amino acids. Germline V gene sequence: CDR1 LNHDA, CDR2 SQIVND (reference sequence). V gave up 3 bases and J gave up 5 bases, with 8 bases separating them. CDR3 in amino acids: CASSIGGDQPQHF. The DNA of the CDR3 is TGTGCCAGTAGTATCGGGGGGGATCAGCCCCAGCATTTT.

Remarks on this clone: At the DNA level, this CDR3 is encoded by other sequences in the same sample as well. CDR3 loop: CASSIGTANQPQHF. The DNA for the CDR3 is TGTGCCAGTAGTATCGGGACAGCAAATCAGCCCCAGCATTTT. J is TRBJ1-5 and V is TRBV19; 7 nucleotides line up with TRBD1. Trimming took 3 bases from V and 4 from J; bases not matched to a gene: 3. The CDR3 is 14 residues long. Germline loops: CDR1 LNHDA, CDR2 SQIVND (reference sequence).

The CDR3 DNA sequence: TGTGCCAGCAGTGTTCCGGGACAGGGGTTCACTGAAGCTTTCTTT. Protein sequence: CASSVPGQGFTEAFF. The chain recombines TRBV28 with TRBJ1-1; TRBD1 agrees at 10 bases. The CDR3 has 15 amino acids. Trimming took 5 bases from V and 4 from J; bases not matched to a gene: 7. Looked up from germline, CDR1 is MDHEN and CDR2 is SYDVKM. The full variable domain, in which reference TRBV28 and TRBJ1-1 provide the parts outside the CDR3, is DVKVTQSSRYLVKRTGEKVFLECVQDMDHENMFWYRQDPGLGLRLIYFSYDVKMKEKGDIPEGYSVSREKKERFSLILESASTNQTSMYLCASSVPGQGFTEAFFGQGTRLTVV.

This chain uses TRBV28 with TRBJ2-1, with 8 positions matching TRBD2. Germline V gene sequence: CDR1 MDHEN, CDR2 SYDVKM. The V gene end was trimmed by 3 bases and the J gene end by 4 bases; junction bases not matched to a gene: 14. This CDR3 comprises 18 residues. This CDR3 is CASSLSAGGAKGYNEQFF. The CDR3 DNA sequence: TGTGCCAGCAGTTTGTCTGCGGGAGGCGCCAAAGGTTACAATGAGCAGTTCTTC.

The chain couples TRBV2 to TRBJ2-2, with a possible D match to TRBD2 (5 bases). CDR1 is SNHLY, CDR2 FYNNEI, per germline. Between the trimmed V and J ends, which lost 7 bases and 5 bases, there was a span of 17 bases. CDR3 length: 15 amino acids. The CDR3 DNA sequence: TGTGCCAGCATGACTTACGGGGTTAGGACCGGGGAGCTGTTTTTT. Protein: CASMTYGVRTGELFF.

V and J are TRBV4-1 and TRBJ2-5, with 7 bases matching TRBD2. Trimming took 5 bases from V and 0 from J; bases not matched to a gene: 9. There are 16 residues in the CDR3. Germline values: CDR1 MGHRA, CDR2 YSYEKL. The CDR3 reads CASSVGLAEYQETQYF. The CDR3 nucleotides are TGCGCCAGCAGCGTTGGTCTAGCGGAGTACCAAGAGACCCAGTACTTC.

The chain employs TRBV7-2 and TRBJ1-3; D uncertain. V lost 2 bases to trimming and J lost 2 bases, with 13 bases between them. Germline lookup yields CDR1 SGHTA and CDR2 FQGNSA. The CDR3 has 16 amino acids. The CDR3 loop reads CASSLLPVLAGNTIYF. The CDR3 nucleotides are TGTGCCAGCAGCTTACTTCCGGTTTTAGCTGGAAACACCATATATTTT. The full variable domain, completed using reference TRBV7-2 and TRBJ1-3, is GAGVSQSPSNKVTEKGKDVELRCDPISGHTALYWYRQSLGQGLEFLIYFQGNSAPDKSGLPSDRFSAERTGGSVSTLTIQRTQQEDSAVYLCASSLLPVLAGNTIYFGEGSWLTVV.

The chain links TRBV5-1 to TRBJ1-4, with 7 bases fitting TRBD1. This CDR3 is built from 14 residues. CDR1 SGHRS and CDR2 YFSETQ come from the germline V gene. V gave up 3 bases and J gave up 8 bases; unmatched junction bases: 7. The chain's CDR3 is CASSSTGVREKLFF. The CDR3 DNA reads TGCGCCAGCAGCTCCACAGGGGTACGCGAAAAACTGTTTTTT. Supplemented by reference TRBV5-1 and TRBJ1-4, the full variable domain reads KAGVTQTPRYLIKTRGQQVTLSCSPISGHRSVSWYQQTPGQGLQFLFEYFSETQRNKGNFPGRFSGRQFSNSRSEMNVSTLELGDSALYLCASSSTGVREKLFFGSGTQLSVL.

This chain uses TRBV3-1 (or the pseudogene TRBV3-2) with TRBJ2-5, with 9 bases aligning to TRBD1. Germline CDR1 and CDR2: LGHDT and YNNKEL (reference sequence). V shed 5 bases and J 3 bases; nucleotides not matched to a gene: 4. This CDR3 spans 14 amino acids. The CDR3: CASSTRTGEETQYF. The CDR3 DNA is TGTGCCAGCAGCACGCGGACAGGGGAAGAGACCCAGTACTTC.

The chain carries TRBV6-1 and TRBJ1-5; a possible D gene is TRBD1 (5 bases). The CDR3 length is 13 residues. V was cut by 0 bases and J by 7 bases, with 7 bases left in between. Germline V gene sequence: CDR1 MNHNS, CDR2 SASEGT. The CDR3 DNA sequence: TGTGCCAGCAGTGAAGCTCAGGGACAGCCCCAGCATTTT. Translated, it gives CASSEAQGQPQHF.

V gene TRBV7-8 combines with J gene TRBJ2-3, with TRBD2 identical over 15 bases. Germline V gives CDR1 SGHVS, CDR2 FQNEAQ. The CDR3 has 17 residues. J gave up 4 bases and V 5 bases, and 7 bases lay outside the gene matches. CDR3 in DNA: TGTGCCAGCAGCCTAGGACTAGCGGGGGGGGCCCCAGATACGCAGTATTTT. Translation gives CASSLGLAGGAPDTQYF.

This chain links TRBV6-2 or TRBV6-3 with TRBJ2-6, with TRBD1 identical over 7 bases. The CDR3 is made up of 15 amino acids. Germline V gene sequence: CDR1 MNHEY, CDR2 SVGEGT. Trimming removed 6 bases from V and 3 bases from J; junction bases left unmatched: 5. CDR3 coding DNA: TGTGCCAGCAGCTTAGACAGGGTTGGGGCCAACGTCCTGACTTTC. Residues: CASSLDRVGANVLTF.

V and J are TRBV15 and TRBJ2-5; 9 nucleotides agree with TRBD1. The CDR3 is made up of 18 amino acids. The ends lost 5 bases at V and 2 bases at J; junction bases unmatched: 15. Per the germline V gene, CDR1 is LNHNV and CDR2 is YYDKDF (reference sequence). CDR3 region: CATSASGGGQGKQETQYF. CDR3 nucleotides: TGTGCCACCAGCGCGAGTGGGGGGGGACAGGGCAAGCAAGAGACCCAGTACTTC. The complete variable domain, with remaining parts taken from reference TRBV15 and TRBJ2-5, reads DAMVIQNPRYQVTQFGKPVTLSCSQTLNHNVMYWYQQKSSQAPKLLFHYYDKDFNNEADTPDNFQSRRPNTSFCFLDIRSPGLGDTAMYLCATSASGGGQGKQETQYFGPGTRLLVL.

The gene calls are TRBV11-2 and TRBJ2-1; D not certain. Per the germline V gene, CDR1 is SGHAT and CDR2 is FQNNGV. The CDR3 consists of 14 residues. Trimming removed 8 bases from V and 2 bases from J, with 13 bases in between. As DNA, the CDR3 is TGTGCCAGCTCCCCAAGGAGCCCCTACAATGAGCAGTTCTTC. Translating it yields CASSPRSPYNEQFF. The full variable domain, in which reference TRBV11-2 and TRBJ2-1 provide the parts outside the CDR3, is EAGVAQSPRYKIIEKRQSVAFWCNPISGHATLYWYQQILGQGPKLLIQFQNNGVVDDSQLPKDRFSAERLKGVDSTLKIQPAKLEDSAVYLCASSPRSPYNEQFFGPGTRLTVL.

J is TRBJ2-5 and V is TRBV13, with D tentatively TRBD2 (5 bases). V was pared by 1 base and J by 5 bases, with 14 bases between. Germline V gene data show CDR1 as PRHDT and CDR2 as FYEKMQ (reference sequence). The CDR3 runs to 15 residues. CDR3 amino acids: CASSLDTSGWETQYF. As DNA, the CDR3 is TGTGCCAGCAGCTTAGACACGAGCGGTTGGGAGACCCAGTACTTC.

This clone was counted only a few times. V gene TRBV27 combines with J gene TRBJ2-1, with 9 nucleotides matching TRBD2. Germline CDR1 MNHEY, CDR2 SMNVEV (reference sequence). CDR3 length equals 16 residues. V was clipped by 3 bases and J by 7 bases; unmatched bases: 10. For the CDR3, the DNA is TGTGCCAGCAGTTTTAGCGGGAGCGCTCTGGGGAATGAGCAGTTCTTC. This translates into CASSFSGSALGNEQFF.

This clone has just one count. This sequence joins TRBV5-4 and TRBJ2-5; possibly TRBD1 for D (5 bases). The CDR3 length is 13 residues. In germline, CDR1 is SGHNT, CDR2 YYREEE (reference sequence). Trimming took off 2 bases at V and 5 bases at J, with 10 bases between the two ends. The CDR3 bases are TGTGCCAGCAGCTTCGGGCAGGGCGAGACCCAGTACTTC. Amino acids: CASSFGQGETQYF.

In its sample, this clone was seen once. The CDR3 loop reads CASSRTGSPGELFF. The CDR3, as DNA: TGTGCCAGTAGTAGGACAGGGAGTCCCGGGGAGCTGTTTTTT. V is TRBV19 and J is TRBJ2-2, with 8 bases aligning to TRBD1. The ends lost 4 bases at V and 6 bases at J; junction bases unmatched: 4. The CDR3 totals 14 residues. The germline V gene encodes CDR1 LNHDA and CDR2 SQIVND (reference sequence).

The V and J genes are TRBV6-5 and TRBJ2-3, with TRBD2 identical over 9 bases. CDR3 length equals 15 residues. Germline V gene lookup returns CDR1 MNHEY and CDR2 SVGAGI. Trimming at V came to 8 bases and at J to 1 base, leaving 7 bases not matched to a gene. The CDR3 DNA reads as TGTGCCAGCCGAGGCTGGACTAGCGGCACAGATACGCAGTATTTT. It encodes CASRGWTSGTDTQYF.

The rearrangement joins TRBV10-3 to TRBJ2-7; 8 positions match TRBD1. Germline lookup yields CDR1 ENHRY and CDR2 SYGVKD. The CDR3 contains 15 residues. V trimming: 6 bases; J trimming: 2 bases; junction bases outside the gene matches: 9. The CDR3 reads CAISPGTGRTYEQYF. The CDR3 DNA reads as TGTGCCATCAGCCCCGGGACAGGAAGAACCTACGAGCAGTACTTC.

The V call is TRBV5-1, the J call TRBJ1-3; the D gene is possibly TRBD1 (6 bases). V was pared by 0 bases and J by 2 bases, with 9 bases between. The CDR3 consists of 15 residues. Looked up from germline, CDR1 is SGHRS and CDR2 is YFSETQ. CDR3 sequence reads: CASSLGQDPGNTIYF. The CDR3 DNA reads TGCGCCAGCAGCTTGGGACAGGATCCTGGAAACACCATATATTTT.

This chain joins TRBV19 and TRBJ1-5; tentatively, D is TRBD1 (6 bases). The germline CDR1 and CDR2 sequences are LNHDA and SQIVND (reference sequence). Deletions cut 2 bases from V and 5 bases from J, with 10 bases between. The CDR3 totals 14 residues. CDR3 loop: CASSISGADQPQHF. The CDR3 DNA follows: TGTGCCAGTAGTATATCAGGGGCTGATCAGCCCCAGCATTTT.

The rearrangement joins TRBV7-9 to TRBJ2-7; 13 positions agree with TRBD2. Germline CDR1 and CDR2: SEHNR and FQNEAQ (reference sequence). This CDR3 region has 17 residues. V lost 0 bases to trimming and J lost 1 base; unmatched junction nucleotides: 3. In nucleotides, the CDR3 is TGTGCCAGCAGCTTAGCGCTGGGACTAGCGGGGTCCTACGAGCAGTACTTC. Amino acids: CASSLALGLAGSYEQYF.

This clone was seen just once. A read error may explain this, as a much larger clone is one base away. J is TRBJ1-2 and V is TRBV5-6, with 7 bases matching TRBD1. V lost 4 bases to trimming and J lost 4 bases; unmatched junction nucleotides: 4. Germline CDR1 reads SGHDT; CDR2 reads YYEEEE. The CDR3 sequence is 13 residues long. CDR3 DNA: TGTGCCAGCAGCGGACAGGACAGCTATGGCTACACCTTC. Its protein is CASSGQDSYGYTF.

The rearrangement links TRBV25-1 to TRBJ2-2; 8 nucleotides line up with TRBD1. V dropped 3 bases and J dropped 1; count of bases not matched to a gene: 4. CDR1 is MGHDK and CDR2 is SYGVNS in the germline V gene. There are 16 residues in the CDR3. The CDR3 sequence is CASSDPDRGNTGELFF. CDR3 coding DNA: TGTGCCAGCAGTGACCCCGACAGGGGGAACACCGGGGAGCTGTTTTTT. Full variable domain (outside the CDR3, taken from reference TRBV25-1 and TRBJ2-2): EADIYQTPRYLVIGTGKKITLECSQTMGHDKMYWYQQDPGMELHLIHYSYGVNSTEKGDLSSESTVSRIRTEHFPLTLESARPSHTSQYLCASSDPDRGNTGELFFGEGSRLTVL.

V is TRBV19 and J is TRBJ1-6; TRBD1 matches 7 bases. The ends lost 5 bases at V and 4 bases at J; junction bases unmatched: 5. Germline-derived CDR1 and CDR2 are LNHDA and SQIVND (reference sequence). This CDR3 spans 15 amino acids. CDR3: CASSPGTAYNSPLHF. CDR3 DNA sequence: TGTGCCAGTAGTCCCGGGACAGCTTATAATTCACCCCTCCACTTT.